This is a list of T cell receptor beta chains from one sample in a study of blood T cell repertoires in COVID-19. Some clones are missing from TCRdb's copy, which holds only in-frame ones; the method was immunoSEQ multiplex PCR. The table has some 97,000 clones, about 90% seen once. The sample consisted of peripheral blood. The source is a man younger than 45 in a cohort sampled during active COVID-19. The CDR3 runs from the conserved cysteine through the conserved F or W.

CASSHAGTFYEQYF TRBJ2-7 TRBV7-9 14
CAWSPGTGSTEAFF TRBJ1-1 TRBV30 14
CASSSSGWADTQYF TRBJ2-3 TRBV6-4 14
CASSQVVDRYTGELFF TRBJ2-2 TRBV3-1/TRBV3-2 16
CASTPLRGNTIYF TRBJ1-3 TRBV28 13
CASSPIRGSGNTIYF TRBJ1-3 TRBV4-3 15
CASSQDGQGITGTEAFF TRBJ1-1 TRBV4-1 17
CATSDGETGLANEQFF TRBJ2-1 TRBV24-1 16
CASSLGDIYEQYF TRBJ2-7 TRBV11-2 13
CASSPQTGLNEKLFF TRBJ1-4 TRBV6-5 15
CASSEYPKQDQPQHF TRBJ1-5 TRBV6-1 15
CASSPNSAGNYGYTF TRBJ1-2 TRBV7-3 15
CASSLGPGNGSPLHF TRBJ1-6 TRBV7-2 15
CASSEAGGTGYEQYF TRBJ2-7 TRBV6-1 15
CASSEGVAKNIQYF TRBJ2-4 TRBV9 14
CASRTGAGNTIYF TRBJ1-3 TRBV2 13
CASSIPGTGIRGEQFF TRBJ2-1 TRBV19 16
CASSRETGNGYTF TRBJ1-2 TRBV2 13
CASSGQSLDTQYF TRBJ2-3 TRBV6-2/TRBV6-3 13
CASSQSAGPPGSQETQYF TRBJ2-5 TRBV23-1 18
CSVWFRSSTDTQYF TRBJ2-3 TRBV29-1 14